These T cell receptor beta chains were read from a single sample in a study of T cell changes during pregnancy in multiple sclerosis. Using immunoSEQ multiplex PCR, the repertoire was profiled, and TCRdb retains in-frame clones only, with some absent. The sample gives about 38,000 clones, approximately 90% of which show up once; 6% to 7.5% is in the top ten. Sequencing used CD8+ T cells from peripheral blood mononuclear cells, obtained in the third trimester of pregnancy. Every receptor here comes from a female donor with multiple sclerosis, enrolled in a pregnancy study. The CDR3 runs from the conserved cysteine through the conserved F or W. D genes are given only for firm matches. Clone sizes are given selectively: once, few, many, or a class where the clone is expanded.

V	J	size	D	DNA	CDR3
TRBV30	TRBJ1-6	NA	TRBD1	TGTGCCTGGGACTACGACAGGGGGAACTCACCCCTCCACTTT	CAWDYDRGNSPLHF
TRBV6-1	TRBJ1-6	few	TRBD1	TGTGCCAGCAGTGACACCGGGACAGGGTGGTCACCCCTCCACTTT	CASSDTGTGWSPLHF
TRBV28	TRBJ2-1	NA	NA	TGTGCCAGCAGTTTATTCGCGGGGGCCGGCTACAATGAGCAGTTCTTC	CASSLFAGAGYNEQFF
TRBV15	TRBJ2-1	NA	TRBD1	TGTGCCACCAGCAAGCCCCGACAGGGCTACAATGAGCAGTTCTTC	CATSKPRQGYNEQFF
TRBV6-6	TRBJ1-2	NA	TRBD1	TGTGCCAGCGGGGGACAGGGGAACTATGGCTACACCTTC	CASGGQGNYGYTF
TRBV7-9	TRBJ1-5	NA	NA	TGTGCCAGCAGCTTACAATCCGGGACAAGGACAGAGCAGCCCCAGCATTTT	CASSLQSGTRTEQPQHF
TRBV6-6	TRBJ2-1	once	NA	TGTGCCAGCAGTTACCTAGGGGCGGATGAGCAGTTCTTC	CASSYLGADEQFF
TRBV4-3	TRBJ1-2	NA	TRBD1	TGCGCCAGCAGCCGAGGCCTAGGGGGCGCATCTGGCTGGGGGACTAACTATGGCTACACCTTC	CASSRGLGGASGWGTNYGYTF
TRBV6-1	TRBJ2-3	few	TRBD2	TGTGCCAGCGCCTCTACTAGCGGGGGTGCAGATACGCAGTATTTT	CASASTSGGADTQYF
TRBV29-1	TRBJ2-1	NA	TRBD2	TGCAGCGTTGGACTAGCGGGAGACAATGAGCAGTTCTTC	CSVGLAGDNEQFF
TRBV11-2	TRBJ1-2	NA	NA	TGTGCCAGCAGCCTTACCCTTGTTCGGGGCTACACCTTC	CASSLTLVRGYTF
TRBV2	TRBJ1-2	NA	TRBD1	TGTGCCAGCAGTGAAACGACAGGGAGTGATGGCTACACCTTC	CASSETTGSDGYTF
TRBV7-2	TRBJ2-5	NA	TRBD2	TGTGCCAGCAGCTTATCGGGACTAGCGGGGGGGCTGGAGACCCAGTACTTC	CASSLSGLAGGLETQYF
TRBV2	TRBJ1-1	once	TRBD1	TGTGCCAGCAGTGGGGATGACAGGGCGTCTGAAGCTTTCTTT	CASSGDDRASEAFF
TRBV10-2	TRBJ1-1	NA	NA	TGCGCCAGCAGTGAGTTGGAGACTGAAGCTTTCTTT	CASSELETEAFF
TRBV7-2	TRBJ1-5	NA	NA	TGTGCCAGCAGCTTAAACCCCTCTAGCGGAGCGGATCAGCCCCAGCATTTT	CASSLNPSSGADQPQHF
TRBV9	TRBJ2-3	NA	TRBD1	TGTGCCAGCAGCGACGGACAGGGGGCTTTAGATACGCAGTATTTT	CASSDGQGALDTQYF
TRBV5-5	TRBJ1-2	NA	TRBD1	TGTGCCAGCAGCTTCGGAGGACAGGGGTTCTATGGCTACACCTTC	CASSFGGQGFYGYTF
TRBV19	TRBJ2-7	few	TRBD2	TGTGCCAGTAGCCCGGGACTAGCGTCGTCCTACGAGCAGTACTTC	CASSPGLASSYEQYF
TRBV7-9	TRBJ2-3	NA	TRBD1	TGTGCCAGCTGTGTCCCGGGACAGGGGGTCTCTAGCACAGATACGCAGTATTTT	CASCVPGQGVSSTDTQYF
TRBV30	TRBJ2-1	NA	TRBD1	TGTGCCTGGAGTGCCTCCCTAGTTCCGGGACAGAAGAACAATGAGCAGTTCTTC	CAWSASLVPGQKNNEQFF
TRBV5-4	TRBJ2-3	NA	TRBD2	TGTGCCAGCAGCTTCAGAGCGGGGCCAGATACGCAGTATTTT	CASSFRAGPDTQYF
TRBV5-1	TRBJ1-1	NA	NA	TGCGCCAGCAGCTTGGCGGGGTACACTGAAGCTTTCTTT	CASSLAGYTEAFF
TRBV4-1	TRBJ2-7	NA	TRBD1	TGCGCCAGCAGCCAACTCCGACAGGGGGGTTACGAGCAGTACTTC	CASSQLRQGGYEQYF
TRBV10-1	TRBJ2-5	NA	NA	TGCGCCAGCAGTGCACAGACGTCGGAGACCCAGTACTTC	CASSAQTSETQYF
TRBV4-1	TRBJ2-2	NA	TRBD2	TGCGCCAGCAGCCAACTCCCGGGGGGGGGCACCGGGGAGCTGTTTTTT	CASSQLPGGGTGELFF
TRBV6-4	TRBJ1-2	few	TRBD1	TGTGCCAGCAGTGACCGGGACAGGGGGCGCAGGTCCCATGGCTACACCTTC	CASSDRDRGRRSHGYTF
TRBV6-4	TRBJ2-2	NA	NA	TGTGCCAGCAGTGAAGGGGCGAACACCGGGGAGCTGTTTTTT	CASSEGANTGELFF
TRBV2	TRBJ2-1	NA	TRBD1	TGTGCCAGTTTAATACAGGGGTACAATGAGCAGTTCTTC	CASLIQGYNEQFF
TRBV6-5	TRBJ2-7	NA	NA	TGTGCCAGCAGTTACTCAGGAGGGGAGATTTTGGACGAGCAGTACTTC	CASSYSGGEILDEQYF
TRBV30	TRBJ1-3	few	NA	TGTGCCTGGAGTTATGACAGTTCTTCCGGAAACACCATATATTTT	CAWSYDSSSGNTIYF
TRBV6-5	TRBJ1-2	once	TRBD1	TGTGCCAGCAGTTACGAACTCACAGGGGCTAATGGCTACACCTTC	CASSYELTGANGYTF